This T cell receptor beta chain was identified during a study of blood T cell repertoires in COVID-19. Sequencing used immunoSEQ multiplex PCR; TCRdb keeps in-frame clones, though not all of them. The table records about 320,000 clones, 75% to 90% of them present only once. The TCR originated in a woman aged 30 to 39 who had been exposed to COVID-19. Sequenced input: PBMCs or T cells enriched from blood (not recorded which).

In DNA, the CDR3 is TGTGCCAGCAGCCGGGACAGGGGACCGCATGAAAAACTGTTTTTT. Translating gives CASSRDRGPHEKLFF. The V call is TRBV6-4, the J call TRBJ1-4; TRBD1 agrees at 10 bases. Trimming took 6 bases from V and 6 from J; bases not matched to a gene: 7. Germline-derived CDR1 and CDR2 are MRHNA and SNTAGT. The CDR3 runs to 15 residues.